This T cell receptor (beta chain) was recovered during a study of beta chain features in type 1 diabetes. Points from the study as a whole: Junctions at VDJ sites from type 1 diabetes patients had fewer insertions and more deletions.

CD45RO/CCR7/CD25/CD127/CD95/CD27 separated CD4+ naive, central memory, regulatory and stem cell-like memory cells by sorting. Post-sort purity exceeded 95% for all sorted populations. CDR1 and CDR2 (germline): SGHRS, YFSETQ. V was cut by 5 bases and J by 4 bases, with 11 bases left in between. This CDR3 region has 13 residues. Expressed TCRB transcripts were sequenced because the isolated RNA had all been reverse transcribed beforehand. Only in-frame clones appear in the TCRdb table, and some are missing; sequencing was by immunoSEQ multiplex PCR. The sample yields hundreds of thousands of clones, 15% to 18% seen once. There are a few counts of this clone. Its antigen is still unknown.

The sequencing input was naive CD4+ T cells from blood. The chain joins TRBV5-1 to TRBJ2-3; D unresolved. This TCR was sampled from a man between 18 and 29 years old in good health. The CDR3 DNA reads TGCGCCAGCAGAGTCTCGCAGGCAGATACGCAGTATTTT. This sequence encodes CASRVSQADTQYF.